This TCR beta chain appears in the sequencing data of a study of cytomegalovirus exposure and HLA in healthy donors. This clone appeared once. The CDR3 contains 15 residues. The V end lost 1 base, the J end lost 0 bases, and 11 bases lay between the germline ends. Germline lookup yields CDR1 SGHNT and CDR2 YYREEE (reference sequence). Researchers ran the PCR with 60 Vbeta and 13 Jbeta primers. Repertoires were generated with immunoSEQ multiplex PCR, while TCRdb's copy carries only in-frame clones and drops some. The sample has around 100,000 clones, roughly 79% seen once; the top ten hold under 2%. The clonotype originates from a woman between 35 and 50 years old in good health and CMV-seronegative. The V and J genes are TRBV5-4 and TRBJ2-7; unclear D gene. Sequenced material: PBMCs. Written as DNA, the CDR3 is TGTGCCAGCAGCTTGTCTGCGTCGAGCTCCTACGAGCAGTACTTC. This gives the protein CASSLSASSSYEQYF. Based on the CDR3 plus reference TRBV5-4 and TRBJ2-7, the full variable domain is ETGVTQSPTHLIKTRGQQVTLRCSSQSGHNTVSWYQQALGQGPQFIFQYYREEENGRGNFPPRFSGLQFPNYSSELNVNALELDDSALYLCASSLSASSSYEQYFGPGTRLTVT.